This T cell receptor beta chain was obtained from a study of blood T cell repertoires in COVID-19. Study at large: The study drew acute and convalescent COVID-19 samples from the United States, Italy and Spain. T cells, B-cell-depleted T cells, or PBMCs supplied cDNA or gDNA.

With V trimmed by 5 bases and J by 3 bases, 9 bases remained unmatched. This CDR3 is built from 16 residues. Germline CDR1 is WNHNN and CDR2 is SYGVQD (reference sequence). In the original analysis: Reference gene primer amplification in the assay estimated nucleated cell counts. Sequencing was performed with immunoSEQ multiplex PCR; in TCRdb, only in-frame clones are kept and a portion is missing. V and J calls plus clone size are reproduced from that table; the DNA served to infer D and trimming. The data show around 100,000 clones, more than 75% seen once. Input material: peripheral blood. This clonotype was obtained from a human donor in a cohort sampled during active COVID-19. The J gene is TRBJ1-5, the V gene TRBV10-1, with TRBD1 matching over 8 bases. The CDR3 loop reads CASSRKDRAYNQPQHF. CDR3 in DNA: TGCGCCAGCAGTAGGAAGGACAGGGCGTACAATCAGCCCCAGCATTTT.